This T cell receptor beta chain is from a study of cytotoxic CD8 clonotypes in ibrutinib-treated CLL. The CDR3 extends over 11 amino acids. The V gene's germline CDR1 is DFQATT and CDR2 SNEGSKA (reference sequence). V lost 4 bases and J lost 8, with 9 bases in between. Repertoires were generated with immunoSEQ multiplex PCR, while TCRdb's copy carries only in-frame clones and drops some. In the table there are roughly 190,000 clones, approximately 72% of which are singletons. The source of this sequence is a human donor with chronic lymphocytic leukemia. The chain links TRBV20-1 to TRBJ2-1, with a weak D call TRBD2 (5 bases). The specimen was PBMCs, collected after 24 months of ibrutinib treatment. The CDR3 coding sequence is TGCAGTGCTACGCCCGGGGATGAGCAGTTCTTC. Its protein product is CSATPGDEQFF.